These 15 T cell receptor beta chains were all obtained from the same sample, sequenced in a study of PD-1 blockade in classical Hodgkin lymphoma. Time point: cycle 4 day 1 (C4D1), after more than 5 weeks of nivolumab. Each of the patients experienced relapse following autologous stem cell transplantation, and their brentuximab vedotin exposure differed. Produced via immunoSEQ multiplex PCR; TCRdb's table is partial and in-frame only. Found here are 15,000 to 20,000 clones, 65% to 85% of them singletons; the top ten hold 22%. Sequenced here: peripheral blood mononuclear cells (PBMCs), sampled before the fourth cycle of nivolumab. The receptors stem from a human donor with classical Hodgkin lymphoma.

This clone has a single count. The chain is built from TRBV5-1 and TRBJ2-7; tentatively, D is TRBD1 (6 bases). The germline V gene has CDR1 SGHRS and CDR2 YFSETQ. Between the trimmed V and J ends, which lost 3 bases and 4 bases, there was a span of 14 bases. The CDR3 is 14 amino acids. DNA for the CDR3: TGCGCCAGCAGCTCGACAGGCCCAGTTTACGAGCAGTACTTC. Protein: CASSSTGPVYEQYF.

CDR3 DNA sequence: TGCGCCAGCACCTGGGACAGTATATCAGATACGCAGTATTTT. Its protein is CASTWDSISDTQYF. V gene TRBV5-1 combines with J gene TRBJ2-3; 7 bases fit TRBD1. The junction had 8 bases not matched to a gene; V was cut back by 6 bases and J by 4 bases. Germline-derived CDR1 and CDR2 are SGHRS and YFSETQ. The CDR3 runs to 14 residues.

J is TRBJ1-1 and V is TRBV19, with D possibly matching TRBD1 (6 bases). This CDR3 spans 16 amino acids. V lost 6 bases and J lost 0, with 17 bases in between. In germline, CDR1 is LNHDA, CDR2 SQIVND (reference sequence). CDR3 bases: TGTGCCAGTAGCCCGGGGGGCAGGGTCCTGAACACTGAAGCTTTCTTT. Amino acid sequence: CASSPGGRVLNTEAFF.

The chain uses TRBV2 and TRBJ1-5; perhaps TRBD1 as D (5 bases). In germline, CDR1 is SNHLY, CDR2 FYNNEI. This CDR3 has 16 amino acids. The germline V and J ends were trimmed by 1 base and 1 base, with 11 bases remaining between them. The chain's CDR3 is CASSEGDGPSNQPQHF. In DNA form, the CDR3 reads TGTGCCAGCAGTGAAGGGGACGGACCGAGCAATCAGCCCCAGCATTTT.

The rearrangement links TRBV28 to TRBJ1-4, with 8 bases fitting TRBD1. The CDR3 consists of 18 residues. V lost 4 bases to trimming and J lost 4 bases; unmatched junction nucleotides: 14. The germline gives CDR1 MDHEN, CDR2 SYDVKM. The CDR3 region has the DNA TGTGCCAGCAGTTCGACAGGGGCGGGAGGAGCCTTTAATGAAAAACTGTTTTTT. This gives the protein CASSSTGAGGAFNEKLFF.

The chain links TRBV7-8 to TRBJ2-3; D not resolved. CDR1 SGHVS and CDR2 FQNEAQ come from the germline V gene. CDR3 length: 16 residues. With 8 bases removed from V and 2 bases from J, the gap between germline ends came to 20 bases. The CDR3 coding sequence is TGTGCCAGCTCCGGCCGCCTGACACTCGTCACAGATACGCAGTATTTT. Protein: CASSGRLTLVTDTQYF.

In its sample, this clone was seen a few times. The chain is built from TRBV7-9 and TRBJ2-2; no firm D call. V gave up 6 bases and J gave up 6 bases, with 8 bases separating them. This CDR3 is built from 12 residues. CDR1 SEHNR and CDR2 FQNEAQ come from the germline V gene (reference sequence). The CDR3 region has the DNA TGTGCCAGCAGGTCGGGTTCCGGGGAGCTGTTTTTT. Residues: CASRSGSGELFF.

The rearrangement uses TRBV6-1 and TRBJ2-3, with D possibly being TRBD2 (5 bases). Germline V lookup: CDR1 MNHNS, CDR2 SASEGT. CDR3 length: 15 residues. The germline V and J ends were trimmed by 3 bases and 1 base, with 11 bases remaining between them. CDR3 coding DNA: TGTGCCAGCAGTGACTACGCGGGTGGCACAGATACGCAGTATTTT. It translates to CASSDYAGGTDTQYF.

The chain couples TRBV4-3 to TRBJ2-1; 7 bases agree with TRBD2. V was pared by 0 bases and J by 8 bases, with 13 bases of the junction left unmatched. This CDR3 has 17 amino acids. Germline V gives CDR1 LGHNA, CDR2 YSLEER. The CDR3 loop is CASSQDKWGGSLYEQFF. CDR3 DNA: TGCGCCAGCAGCCAAGATAAGTGGGGCGGGAGTTTATATGAGCAGTTCTTC.

The CDR3 DNA reads as TGTGCCAGCAGCTTAGCGTGGAACACTGAAGCTTTCTTT. Protein product: CASSLAWNTEAFF. The chain recombines TRBV11-3 with TRBJ1-1; no clear D gene. Trimming cost V 1 base and J 1 base, with 4 bases left between them. The CDR3 is 13 amino acids. The germline V gene encodes CDR1 SGHNT and CDR2 YENEEA.

This clone occurred once. This rearrangement joins TRBV5-4 to TRBJ2-2, with D unclear. CDR1 and CDR2 from the germline V gene are SGHNT and YYREEE (reference sequence). Trimming removed 2 bases from V and 6 bases from J, with 5 bases in between. CDR3 length: 12 amino acids. The CDR3 DNA follows: TGTGCCAGCAGCTTAGGAGCCGGGGAGCTGTTTTTT. This gives the protein CASSLGAGELFF.

V gene TRBV5-1 combines with J gene TRBJ2-3; 10 bases are shared with TRBD1. The CDR3 contains 16 residues. CDR1 is SGHRS and CDR2 is YFSETQ in the germline V gene. V shed 0 bases, J shed 4 bases, and the junction held 5 bases outside the gene matches. CDR3 residues: CASSLGPGQGADTQYF. The CDR3 DNA reads as TGCGCCAGCAGCTTGGGTCCCGGACAGGGGGCAGATACGCAGTATTTT.

This chain connects TRBV7-9 to TRBJ2-3, with D unclear. The CDR3 totals 13 residues. V lost 11 bases to trimming and J lost 6 bases, with 18 bases between them. Germline CDR1 reads SEHNR; CDR2 reads FQNEAQ (reference sequence). CDR3 loop: CASGDQDADTQYF. Written as DNA, the CDR3 is TGTGCCTCCGGAGACCAGGATGCGGATACGCAGTATTTT.

This chain joins TRBV27 and TRBJ2-1, with 9 nucleotides matching TRBD2. The CDR3 consists of 16 residues. CDR1 and CDR2 from the germline V gene are MNHEY and SMNVEV (reference sequence). Losses at the gene ends were 5 bases for V and 5 bases for J; bases not matched to a gene: 10. CDR3 sequence: CASSPRPGLADNEQFF. In DNA, the CDR3 is TGTGCCAGCAGTCCACGCCCGGGACTAGCCGACAATGAGCAGTTCTTC.

The CDR3 DNA follows: TGCGCCAGCAGTCCCTCACCTATGTCGGGAGTTGTCAATGAGCAGTTCTTC. It specifies CASSPSPMSGVVNEQFF. The chain employs TRBV23-1 and TRBJ2-1; possibly TRBD2 for D (6 bases). TRBV23-1 is marked as an open reading frame, function uncertain. V gave up 4 bases and J gave up 6 bases, with 22 bases separating them. The CDR3 is 17 amino acids.